The 10 T cell receptor beta chains given below trace back to one sample, sequenced in a study of blood T cell repertoires in COVID-19. The assay was immunoSEQ multiplex PCR, and TCRdb's table has in-frame clones only and misses some. This sample has some 120,000 clones, with around nine tenths found just once. Source material: peripheral blood. The receptors originated from a woman between 45 and 60 years old with acute or convalescent COVID-19.

V usage is TRBV6-1 and J usage is TRBJ1-1, with D tentatively TRBD1 (6 bases). V was shortened by 6 bases and J by 5 bases, with 13 bases between the two germline ends. CDR3 size: 13 residues. Germline CDR1 and CDR2: MNHNS and SASEGT. CDR3 sequence: CASSSRQETEAFF. For the CDR3, the DNA is TGTGCCAGCAGCAGTAGACAGGAGACTGAAGCTTTCTTT.

This chain uses TRBV10-3 with TRBJ2-7; 7 nucleotides match TRBD1. The ends lost 8 bases at V and 2 bases at J; junction bases unmatched: 6. The V gene's germline CDR1 is ENHRY and CDR2 SYGVKD. This CDR3 is 13 amino acids long. The CDR3 nucleotides are TGTGCCATCGGGAGACAGGGAGCCTACGAGCAGTACTTC. Translating it yields CAIGRQGAYEQYF.

Ten or more counts support this clone. The chain carries TRBV11-1 and TRBJ2-7; D possibly corresponds to TRBD1 (6 bases). V shed 5 bases and J shed 6 bases, with 11 bases lying between them. The CDR3 extends over 12 amino acids. Germline V gives CDR1 SGHAT, CDR2 FQDESV (reference sequence). The CDR3 reads CASSAHRVEQYF. The DNA of the CDR3 is TGTGCCAGCAGCGCCCACAGGGTCGAGCAGTACTTC.

CDR3 coding DNA: TGTGCCACCAGTGATCCCCTTTGTGTTGGGCAGAAAATGAACACTGAAGCTTTCTTT. Translating it yields CATSDPLCVGQKMNTEAFF. V usage is TRBV24-1 and J usage is TRBJ1-1; D not certain. The V end lost 3 bases, the J end lost 0 bases, and 22 bases lay between the germline ends. The CDR3 has 19 residues. Germline V gene data show CDR1 as KGHDR and CDR2 as SFDVKD.

The chain links TRBV7-3 to TRBJ2-2; TRBD2 matches 11 bases. The CDR3 covers 18 residues. V was clipped by 2 bases and J by 5 bases; unmatched bases: 10. Per germline, CDR1 SGHTA and CDR2 FQGTGA. The CDR3 DNA reads TGTGCCAGCAGCTTATTCCCTAGCGGGGGGTTTCTTACCGGGGAGCTGTTTTTT. It codes for CASSLFPSGGFLTGELFF. Filled out from reference TRBV7-3 and TRBJ2-2, the complete variable domain reads GAGVSQTPSNKVTEKGKYVELRCDPISGHTALYWYRQSLGQGPEFLIYFQGTGAADDSGLPNDRFFAVRPEGSVSTLKIQRTERGDSAVYLCASSLFPSGGFLTGELFFGEGSRLTVL.

This chain joins TRBV7-2 and TRBJ1-2; no definite D call. Per germline, CDR1 SGHTA and CDR2 FQGNSA. V gave up 2 bases and J gave up 3 bases, with 7 bases separating them. The CDR3 length is 13 residues. CDR3 protein: CASSLYGDYGYTF. The CDR3 DNA reads TGTGCCAGCAGCTTATACGGAGACTATGGCTACACCTTC.

V gene TRBV9 combines with J gene TRBJ1-2, with 7 bases identical to TRBD1. V trimming: 4 bases; J trimming: 7 bases; junction bases outside the gene matches: 10. Germline CDR1 SGDLS, CDR2 YYNGEE. This CDR3 spans 14 amino acids. The CDR3 DNA sequence: TGTGCCAGCAGCCTTCGACAGGGAGCCGGTGGCTACACCTTC. Its translation is CASSLRQGAGGYTF.

The CDR3 here is CAWLSYNEQFF. CDR3 DNA sequence: TGTGCCTGGCTTTCCTACAATGAGCAGTTCTTC. V usage is TRBV30 and J usage is TRBJ2-1; D is unclear. Germline CDR1 and CDR2: GTSNPN and SVGIG (reference sequence). The CDR3 is made up of 11 amino acids. Trimming removed 5 bases at V and 1 base at J, with 3 bases between.

The chain combines TRBV11-1 with TRBJ2-1; 10 bases line up with TRBD2. This CDR3 is built from 16 residues. V trimming: 4 bases; J trimming: 9 bases; junction bases outside the gene matches: 12. Germline CDR1 reads SGHAT; CDR2 reads FQDESV (reference sequence). CDR3 sequence: CASSSGSSGRLLEQFF. The CDR3 coding sequence is TGTGCCAGCAGCTCGGGGTCTAGCGGGAGACTCCTTGAGCAGTTCTTC.

The rearrangement joins TRBV19 to TRBJ1-1, with D perhaps matching TRBD1 (6 bases). Germline V gene lookup returns CDR1 LNHDA and CDR2 SQIVND (reference sequence). Trimming stripped 3 bases from V and 1 base from J, with 12 bases between. CDR3 length equals 15 residues. In DNA form, the CDR3 reads TGTGCCAGTAGTATCACCAGGGGTACGAACACTGAAGCTTTCTTT. This gives the protein CASSITRGTNTEAFF.